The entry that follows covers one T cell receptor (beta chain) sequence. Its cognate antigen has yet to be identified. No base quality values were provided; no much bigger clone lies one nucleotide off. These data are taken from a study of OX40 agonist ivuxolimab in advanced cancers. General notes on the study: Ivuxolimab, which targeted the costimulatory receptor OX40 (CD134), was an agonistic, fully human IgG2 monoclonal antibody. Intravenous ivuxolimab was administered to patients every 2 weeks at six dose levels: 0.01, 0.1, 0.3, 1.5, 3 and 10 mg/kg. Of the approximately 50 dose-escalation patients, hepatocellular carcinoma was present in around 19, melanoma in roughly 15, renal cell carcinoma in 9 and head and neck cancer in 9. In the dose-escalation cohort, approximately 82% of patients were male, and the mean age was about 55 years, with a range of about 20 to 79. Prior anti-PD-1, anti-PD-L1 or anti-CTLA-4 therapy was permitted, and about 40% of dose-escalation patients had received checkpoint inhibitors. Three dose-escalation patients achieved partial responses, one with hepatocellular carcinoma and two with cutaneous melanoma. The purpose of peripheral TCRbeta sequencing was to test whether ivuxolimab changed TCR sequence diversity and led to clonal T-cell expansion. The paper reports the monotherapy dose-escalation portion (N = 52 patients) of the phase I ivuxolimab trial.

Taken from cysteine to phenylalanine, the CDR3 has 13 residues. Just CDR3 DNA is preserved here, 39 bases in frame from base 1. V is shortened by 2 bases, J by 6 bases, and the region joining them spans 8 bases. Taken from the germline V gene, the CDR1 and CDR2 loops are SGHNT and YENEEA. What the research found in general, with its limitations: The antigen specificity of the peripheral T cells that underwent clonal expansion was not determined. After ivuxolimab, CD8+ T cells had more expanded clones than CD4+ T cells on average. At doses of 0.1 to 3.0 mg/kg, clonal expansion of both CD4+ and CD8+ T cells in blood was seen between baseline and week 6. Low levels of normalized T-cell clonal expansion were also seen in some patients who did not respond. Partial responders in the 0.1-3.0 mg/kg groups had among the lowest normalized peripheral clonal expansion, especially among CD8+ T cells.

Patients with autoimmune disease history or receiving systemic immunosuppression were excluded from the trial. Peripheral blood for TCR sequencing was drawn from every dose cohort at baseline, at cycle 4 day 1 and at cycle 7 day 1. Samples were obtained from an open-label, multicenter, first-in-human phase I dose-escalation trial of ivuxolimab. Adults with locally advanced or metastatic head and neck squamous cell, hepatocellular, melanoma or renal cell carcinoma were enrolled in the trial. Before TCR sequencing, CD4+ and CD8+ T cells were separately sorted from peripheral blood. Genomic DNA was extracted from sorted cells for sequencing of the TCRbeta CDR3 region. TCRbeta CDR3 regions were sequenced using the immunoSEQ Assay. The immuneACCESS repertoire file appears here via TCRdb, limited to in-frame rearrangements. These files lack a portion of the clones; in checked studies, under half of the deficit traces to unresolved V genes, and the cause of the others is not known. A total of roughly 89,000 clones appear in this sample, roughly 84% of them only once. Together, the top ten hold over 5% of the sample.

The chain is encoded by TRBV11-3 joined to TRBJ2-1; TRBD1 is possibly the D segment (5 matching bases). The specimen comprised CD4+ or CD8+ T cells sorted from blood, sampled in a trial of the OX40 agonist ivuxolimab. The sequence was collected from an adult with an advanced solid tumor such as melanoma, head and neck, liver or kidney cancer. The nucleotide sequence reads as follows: TGTGCCAGCAGCTTACAGGGCCTCAATGAGCAGTTCTTC. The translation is CASSLQGLNEQFF. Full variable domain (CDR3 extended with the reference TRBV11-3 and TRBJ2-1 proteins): EAGVVQSPRYKIIEKKQPVAFWCNPISGHNTLYWYLQNLGQGPELLIRYENEEAVDDSQLPKDRFSAERLKGVDSTLKIQPAELGDSAVYLCASSLQGLNEQFFGPGTRLTVL.